The source of this T cell receptor beta chain is a study of cytomegalovirus exposure and HLA in healthy donors. Across the whole study: When 398 donors were genotyped, about 80% of them were found to fall in the Caucasian-associated ancestry cluster.

A word on this clone: What it binds is unknown.

This PCR relied on a set of 60 Vbeta primers and 13 Jbeta primers. Sequenced by immunoSEQ multiplex PCR; TCRdb stores in-frame clones only, minus some. The sample lists about 130,000 clones, over 60% occurring once. Study conclusions and caveats: 150 to 200 TCR beta chains were listed as cytomegalovirus-associated. Roughly uniform sequencing depth across donors was assumed, possibly incorrectly.

Germline lookup yields CDR1 SGHVS and CDR2 FNYEAQ. Trimming took 5 bases from V and 5 from J; bases not matched to a gene: 9. The CDR3 has 16 amino acids. The sample comprised PBMCs. This chain joins TRBV7-6 and TRBJ2-5; TRBD2 matches 12 bases. The source of this sequence is a human donor in good health. This CDR3 reads CASSTSSGRAGETQYF. The CDR3 region has the DNA TGTGCCAGCAGCACCTCTAGCGGGAGGGCCGGGGAGACCCAGTACTTC.